The entry that follows covers one T cell receptor (beta chain) sequence. Its cognate antigen is unknown. Researchers took lesional scalp punch biopsies and peripheral blood from people who were alopecia areata patients. This CDR3 spans 15 amino acids. V lost 0 bases, J lost 4 bases, and 13 bases lay in between. Germline-derived CDR1 and CDR2 are SGHRS and YFSETQ. Reverse transcribed after extraction, RNA yielded cDNA as the sequencing template. Method: immunoSEQ multiplex PCR; TCRdb's copy keeps in-frame clones and lacks some. The data show over 110,000 clones, with approximately 50% seen just once and over 0.85% held by the top ten. This entry is derived from a study of CD8+ T cells in alopecia areata. Study-wide results and limits: Patients shared TCRs less clearly than mice did, possibly owing to HLA.

The V call is TRBV5-1, the J call TRBJ1-1; weak D call: TRBD1 (6 bases). The specimen comprised CD4+ T cells sorted from blood, sampled at week 0. The receptor was isolated from a human donor with alopecia areata. The DNA for the CDR3 is TGCGCCAGCAGCTTGGCGACAGGTGTTGGCACTGAAGCTTTCTTT. Translation gives CASSLATGVGTEAFF.